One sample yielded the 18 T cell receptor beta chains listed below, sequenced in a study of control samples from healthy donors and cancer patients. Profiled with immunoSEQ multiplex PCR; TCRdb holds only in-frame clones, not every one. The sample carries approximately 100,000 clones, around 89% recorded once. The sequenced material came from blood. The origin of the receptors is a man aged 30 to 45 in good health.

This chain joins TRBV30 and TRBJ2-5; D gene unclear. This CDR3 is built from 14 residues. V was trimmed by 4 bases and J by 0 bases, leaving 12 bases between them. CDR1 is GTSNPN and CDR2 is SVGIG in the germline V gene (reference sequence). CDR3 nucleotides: TGTGCCTGGAAACCGGCGGCGAACCAAGAGACCCAGTACTTC. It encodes CAWKPAANQETQYF. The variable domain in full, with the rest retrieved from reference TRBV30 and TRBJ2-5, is SQTIHQWPATLVQPVGSPLSLECTVEGTSNPNLYWYRQAAGRGLQLLFYSVGIGQISSEVPQNLSASRPQDRQFILSSKKLLLSDSGFYLCAWKPAANQETQYFGPGTRLLVL.

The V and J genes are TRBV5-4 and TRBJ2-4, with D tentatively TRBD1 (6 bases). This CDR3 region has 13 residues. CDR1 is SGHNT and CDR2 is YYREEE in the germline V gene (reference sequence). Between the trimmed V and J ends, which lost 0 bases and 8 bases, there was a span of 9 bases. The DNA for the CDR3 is TGTGCCAGCAGCTTGGACAGGGCAGACATTCAGTACTTC. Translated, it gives CASSLDRADIQYF.

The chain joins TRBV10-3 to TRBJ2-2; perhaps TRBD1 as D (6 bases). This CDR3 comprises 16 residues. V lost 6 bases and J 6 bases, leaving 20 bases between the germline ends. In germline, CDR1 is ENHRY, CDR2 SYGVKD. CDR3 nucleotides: TGTGCCATCAGGGCAGGGGATAATTTGAAAGCCGGGGAGCTGTTTTTT. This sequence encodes CAIRAGDNLKAGELFF.

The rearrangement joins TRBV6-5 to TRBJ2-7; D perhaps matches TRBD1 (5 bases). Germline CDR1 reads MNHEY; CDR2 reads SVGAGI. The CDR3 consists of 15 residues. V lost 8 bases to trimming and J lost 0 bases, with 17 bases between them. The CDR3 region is CASYKDRSDSYEQYV. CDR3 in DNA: TGTGCCAGCTATAAAGACAGAAGTGACTCCTACGAGCAGTACGTC.

In nucleotides, the CDR3 is TGTGCCAGCAGTTACCGTGTCGGCCAGAAAAACATTCAGTACTTC. It encodes CASSYRVGQKNIQYF. V gene TRBV6-5 combines with J gene TRBJ2-4; no clear D gene. V dropped 2 bases and J dropped 4 bases, with 12 bases sitting between them. From germline, CDR1 is MNHEY and CDR2 SVGAGI. This CDR3 spans 15 amino acids.

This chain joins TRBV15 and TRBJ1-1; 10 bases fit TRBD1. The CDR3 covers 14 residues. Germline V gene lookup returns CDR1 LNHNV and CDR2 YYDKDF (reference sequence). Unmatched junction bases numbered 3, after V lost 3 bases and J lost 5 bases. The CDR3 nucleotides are TGTGCCACCAGCAGGGACAGGGGGAGTACTGAAGCTTTCTTT. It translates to CATSRDRGSTEAFF.

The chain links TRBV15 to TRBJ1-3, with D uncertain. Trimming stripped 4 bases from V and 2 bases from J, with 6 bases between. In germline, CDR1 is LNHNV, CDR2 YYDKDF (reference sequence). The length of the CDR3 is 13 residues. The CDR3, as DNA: TGTGCCACCAGCACCCGTCCTGGAAACACCATATATTTT. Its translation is CATSTRPGNTIYF.

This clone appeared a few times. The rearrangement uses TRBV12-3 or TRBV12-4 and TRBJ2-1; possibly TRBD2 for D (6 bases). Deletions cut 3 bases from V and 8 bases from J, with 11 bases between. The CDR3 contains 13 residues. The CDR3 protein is CASSFGGTDEQFF. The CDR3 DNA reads TGTGCCAGCAGTTTTGGAGGGACGGATGAGCAGTTCTTC.

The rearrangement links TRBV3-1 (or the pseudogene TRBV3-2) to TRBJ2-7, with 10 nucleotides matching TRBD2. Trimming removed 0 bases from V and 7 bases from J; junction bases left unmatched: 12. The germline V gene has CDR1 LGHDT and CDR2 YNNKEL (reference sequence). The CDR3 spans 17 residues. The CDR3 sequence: CASSQDSGASGRYEQYF. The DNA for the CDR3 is TGTGCCAGCAGCCAAGACTCCGGGGCTAGCGGGAGATATGAGCAGTACTTC.

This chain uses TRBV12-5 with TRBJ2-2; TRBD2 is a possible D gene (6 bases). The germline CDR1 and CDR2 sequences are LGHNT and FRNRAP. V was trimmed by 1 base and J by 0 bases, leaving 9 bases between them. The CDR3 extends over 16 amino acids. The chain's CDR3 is CASGLALATNTGELFF. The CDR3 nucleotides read TGTGCTAGTGGTTTGGCACTAGCAACGAACACCGGGGAGCTGTTTTTT.

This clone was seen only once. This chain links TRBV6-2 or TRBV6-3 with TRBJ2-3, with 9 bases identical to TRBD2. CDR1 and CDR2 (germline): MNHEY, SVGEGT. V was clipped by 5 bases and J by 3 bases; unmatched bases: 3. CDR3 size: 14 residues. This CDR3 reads CASSKSGRTDTQYF. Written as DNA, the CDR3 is TGTGCCAGCAGTAAGAGCGGGAGGACAGATACGCAGTATTTT.

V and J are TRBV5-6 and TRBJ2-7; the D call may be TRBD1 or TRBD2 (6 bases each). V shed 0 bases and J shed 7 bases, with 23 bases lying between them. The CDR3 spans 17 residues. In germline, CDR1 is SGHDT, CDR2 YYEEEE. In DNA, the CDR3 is TGTGCCAGCAGCTTGGCCTTAGGGGGGACGGGGGCGAGAGAGCAGTACTTC. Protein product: CASSLALGGTGAREQYF. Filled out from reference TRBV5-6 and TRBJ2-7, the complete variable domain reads DAGVTQSPTHLIKTRGQQVTLRCSPKSGHDTVSWYQQALGQGPQFIFQYYEEEERQRGNFPDRFSGHQFPNYSSELNVNALLLGDSALYLCASSLALGGTGAREQYFGPGTRLTVT.

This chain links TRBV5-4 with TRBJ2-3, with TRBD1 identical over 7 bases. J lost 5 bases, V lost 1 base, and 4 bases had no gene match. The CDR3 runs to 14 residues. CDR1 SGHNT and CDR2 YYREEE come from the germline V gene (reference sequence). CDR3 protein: CASSLPGQLDTQYF. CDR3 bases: TGTGCCAGCAGCTTGCCGGGACAGTTAGATACGCAGTATTTT. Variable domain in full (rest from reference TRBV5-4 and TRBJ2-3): ETGVTQSPTHLIKTRGQQVTLRCSSQSGHNTVSWYQQALGQGPQFIFQYYREEENGRGNFPPRFSGLQFPNYSSELNVNALELDDSALYLCASSLPGQLDTQYFGPGTRLTVL.

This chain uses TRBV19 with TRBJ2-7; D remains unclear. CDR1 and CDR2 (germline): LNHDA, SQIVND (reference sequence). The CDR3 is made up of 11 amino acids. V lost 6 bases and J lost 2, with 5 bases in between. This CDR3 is CASRPPYEQYV. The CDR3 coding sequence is TGTGCCAGTAGGCCTCCCTACGAGCAGTACGTC.

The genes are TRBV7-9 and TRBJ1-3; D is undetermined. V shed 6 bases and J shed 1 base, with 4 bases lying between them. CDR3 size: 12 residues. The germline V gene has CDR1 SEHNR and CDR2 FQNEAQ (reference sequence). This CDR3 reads CASSRSGNTIYF. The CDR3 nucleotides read TGTGCCAGCAGTAGATCTGGAAACACCATATATTTT.

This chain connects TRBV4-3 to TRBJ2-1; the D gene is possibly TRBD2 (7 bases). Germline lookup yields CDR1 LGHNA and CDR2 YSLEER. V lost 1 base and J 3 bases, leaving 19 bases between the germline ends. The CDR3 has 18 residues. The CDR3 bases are TGCGCCAGCAGCCAAGGGGCGGGGGCAGCAGGAAACTACAATGAGCAGTTCTTC. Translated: CASSQGAGAAGNYNEQFF.

The DNA of the CDR3 is TGTGCCAGCAGGCGGAAGGAGCCCTACAATGAGCAGTTCTTC. Encoded protein: CASRRKEPYNEQFF. The chain couples TRBV7-9 to TRBJ2-1; D unclear. V was cut by 6 bases and J by 2 bases, with 11 bases left in between. Germline V gene lookup returns CDR1 SEHNR and CDR2 FQNEAQ (reference sequence). The CDR3 runs to 14 residues.

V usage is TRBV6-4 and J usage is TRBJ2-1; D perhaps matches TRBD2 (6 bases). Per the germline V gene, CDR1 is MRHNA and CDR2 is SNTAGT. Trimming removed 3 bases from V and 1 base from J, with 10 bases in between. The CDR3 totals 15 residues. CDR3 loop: CASSEGRSSYNEQFF. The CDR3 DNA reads TGTGCCAGCAGTGAAGGGAGGTCATCCTACAATGAGCAGTTCTTC.